The source of this TCR beta chain is a study of blood T cell repertoires in COVID-19 (TCRdb year 2020). Concerning the study at large: Collaborator samples came from the United States, Italy and Spain and covered acute and convalescent phases of COVID-19. The material from the prospective study consisted of cDNA or gDNA derived from T cells, B-cell-depleted T cells, or PBMCs. The dataset comprised deeply sampled blood TCRbeta repertoires from subjects exposed to, actively infected with, or recovered from COVID-19. The repertoires were released in a freely available public database intended as a resource for research on the immune response to SARS-CoV-2. Samples were obtained from the ongoing ImmuneRACE study (first 160 participants) and from some 1,200 subjects provided by 6 global collaborators. Sample metadata almost always included a de-identified subject ID, COVID-19 status, age in years and sex. Where available, HLA class I and class II types were taken from metadata supplied by the sample provider and were not determined by assay-based typing. Broad study findings and their caveats: The amount of clinical and demographic metadata varied by source and participant and was provided uncurated.

TCRbeta CDR3 regions were amplified from genomic DNA by means of the immunoSEQ Assay, a bias-controlled multiplex PCR. Per the authors' processing: The number of nucleated cells in each sample was estimated by amplification of reference gene primers within the assay. To quantify the absolute abundance of each unique TCRbeta CDR3 rearrangement, sequence reads were collapsed and filtered. Productive Simpson clonality was computed per sample as the square root of Simpson's diversity index over productive rearrangements. TCRdb limited this immuneACCESS table to in-frame rearrangements with V and J called. A share of clones is missing; checked studies link under half to unresolved V genes, and the rest is unexplained. V, J and clone size are taken as reported in that table, and D and trimming were inferred from the DNA itself. The table for this sample lists some 74,000 clones; more than 65% of them were counted only once. Roughly 10% of the sample is held by the ten biggest clonotypes.

The collaborating institutions used their own protocols to collect whole blood in K2EDTA tubes. For TCRbeta analysis, collaborators shipped samples in one of three forms: frozen whole blood, isolated PBMCs, or DNA extracted from either of those sample types. Comment on this clone: Its binding antigen is unknown. Per-base quality was not reported, and no clone a single base away is much larger than it.

Trimming leaves V shorter by 3 bases and J shorter by 2 bases, with the junction holding 20 bases beyond the gene matches. CDR1 and CDR2 were assigned from the germline V gene as MDHEN and SYDVKM. From the cysteine through the phenylalanine, the CDR3 covers 21 amino acids. Only CDR3 DNA remains: 63 bases, in frame from the first base. The sequencing sample was made of peripheral blood. The chain employs TRBV28 and TRBJ2-5, and 11 junctional nucleotides match TRBD1. This receptor was obtained from a woman between 45 and 65 years old with acute or convalescent COVID-19. Here is the DNA: TGTGCCAGCAGTTTCTCCAAAGTAGGGACAGGGGGACGGTGGACTCAAGAGACCCAGTACTTC. This sequence encodes CASSFSKVGTGGRWTQETQYF. The CDR3, completed at both ends by the reference TRBV28 and TRBJ2-5 genes, gives the full variable domain DVKVTQSSRYLVKRTGEKVFLECVQDMDHENMFWYRQDPGLGLRLIYFSYDVKMKEKGDIPEGYSVSREKKERFSLILESASTNQTSMYLCASSFSKVGTGGRWTQETQYFGPGTRLLVL.